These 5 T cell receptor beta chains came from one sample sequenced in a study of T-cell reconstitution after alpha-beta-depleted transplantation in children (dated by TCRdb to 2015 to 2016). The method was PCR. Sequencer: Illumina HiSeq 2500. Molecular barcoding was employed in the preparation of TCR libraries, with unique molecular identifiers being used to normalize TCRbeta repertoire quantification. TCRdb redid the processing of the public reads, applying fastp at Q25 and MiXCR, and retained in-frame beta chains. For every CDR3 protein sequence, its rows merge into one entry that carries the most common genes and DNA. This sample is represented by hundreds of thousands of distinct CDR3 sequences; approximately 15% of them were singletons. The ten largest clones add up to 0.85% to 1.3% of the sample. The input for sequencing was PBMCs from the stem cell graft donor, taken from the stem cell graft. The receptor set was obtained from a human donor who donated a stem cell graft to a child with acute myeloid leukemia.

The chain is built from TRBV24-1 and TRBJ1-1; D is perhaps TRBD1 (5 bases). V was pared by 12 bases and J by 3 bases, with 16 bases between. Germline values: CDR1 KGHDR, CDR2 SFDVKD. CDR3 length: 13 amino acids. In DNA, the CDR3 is TGTGCCTCTTCGGGGCGGACGGACACTGAAGCTTTCTTT. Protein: CASSGRTDTEAFF.

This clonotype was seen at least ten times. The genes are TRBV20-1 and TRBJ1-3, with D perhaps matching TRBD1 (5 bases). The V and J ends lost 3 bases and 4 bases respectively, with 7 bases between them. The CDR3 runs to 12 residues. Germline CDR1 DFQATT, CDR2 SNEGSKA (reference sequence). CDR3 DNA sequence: TGCAGTGCTAGGCCAGGGGGAAACACCATATATTTT. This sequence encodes CSARPGGNTIYF.

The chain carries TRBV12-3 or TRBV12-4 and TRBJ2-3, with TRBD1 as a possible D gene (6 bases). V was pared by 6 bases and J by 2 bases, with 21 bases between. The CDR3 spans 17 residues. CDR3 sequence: CASSLSTGPGHTDTQYF. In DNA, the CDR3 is TGTGCCAGCAGCCTTTCGACAGGCCCAGGCCACACAGATACGCAGTATTTT.

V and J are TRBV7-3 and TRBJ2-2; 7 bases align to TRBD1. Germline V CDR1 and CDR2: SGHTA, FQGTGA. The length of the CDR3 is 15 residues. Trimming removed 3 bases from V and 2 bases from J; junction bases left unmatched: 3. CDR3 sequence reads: CASSLTGPNTGELFF. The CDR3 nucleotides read TGTGCCAGCAGCTTGACAGGGCCAAACACCGGGGAGCTGTTTTTT.

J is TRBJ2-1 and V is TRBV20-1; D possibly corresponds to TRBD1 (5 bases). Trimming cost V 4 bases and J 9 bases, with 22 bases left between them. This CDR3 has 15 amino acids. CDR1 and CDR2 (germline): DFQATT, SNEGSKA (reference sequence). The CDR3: CSAISPQGLFSEQFF. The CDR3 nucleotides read TGCAGTGCTATTTCCCCCCAGGGCCTATTCAGTGAGCAGTTCTTC.